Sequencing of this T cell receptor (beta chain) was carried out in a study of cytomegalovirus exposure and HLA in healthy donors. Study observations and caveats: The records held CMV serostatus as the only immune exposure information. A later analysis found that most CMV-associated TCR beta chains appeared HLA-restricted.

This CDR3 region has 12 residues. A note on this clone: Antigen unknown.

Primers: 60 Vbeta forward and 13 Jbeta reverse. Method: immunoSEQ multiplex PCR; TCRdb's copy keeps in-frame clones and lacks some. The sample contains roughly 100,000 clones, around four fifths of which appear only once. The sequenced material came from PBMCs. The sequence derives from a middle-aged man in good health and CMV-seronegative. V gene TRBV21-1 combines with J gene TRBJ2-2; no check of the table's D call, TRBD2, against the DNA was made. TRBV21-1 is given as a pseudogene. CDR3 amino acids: CASSKNSGELFF. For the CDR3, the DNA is TGTGCCAGCAGCAAAAACTCCGGGGAGCTGTTTTTT.